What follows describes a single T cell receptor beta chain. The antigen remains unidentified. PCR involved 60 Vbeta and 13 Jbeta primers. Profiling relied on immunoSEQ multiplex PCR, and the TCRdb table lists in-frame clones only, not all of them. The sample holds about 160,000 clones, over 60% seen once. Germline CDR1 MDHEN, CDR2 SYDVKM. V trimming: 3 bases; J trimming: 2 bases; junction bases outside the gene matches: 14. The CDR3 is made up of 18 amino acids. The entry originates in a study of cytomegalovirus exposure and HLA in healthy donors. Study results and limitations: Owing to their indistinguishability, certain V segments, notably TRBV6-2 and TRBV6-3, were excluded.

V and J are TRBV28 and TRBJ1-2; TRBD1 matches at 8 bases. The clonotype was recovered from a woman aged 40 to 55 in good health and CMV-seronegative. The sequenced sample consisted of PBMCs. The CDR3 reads CASSFRRPGNRGNYGYTF. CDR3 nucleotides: TGTGCCAGCAGTTTTCGTCGCCCGGGGAACAGGGGGAACTATGGCTACACCTTC.